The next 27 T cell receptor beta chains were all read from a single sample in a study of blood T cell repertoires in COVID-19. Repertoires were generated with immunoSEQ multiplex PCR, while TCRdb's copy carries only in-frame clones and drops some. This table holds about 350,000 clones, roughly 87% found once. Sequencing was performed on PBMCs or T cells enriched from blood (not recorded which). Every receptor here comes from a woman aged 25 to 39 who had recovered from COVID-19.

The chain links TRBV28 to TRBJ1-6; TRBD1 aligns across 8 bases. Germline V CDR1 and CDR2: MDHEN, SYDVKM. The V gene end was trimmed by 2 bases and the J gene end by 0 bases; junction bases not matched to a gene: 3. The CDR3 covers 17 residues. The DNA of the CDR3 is TGTGCCAGCAGTTTAGGACAGGGACGCTCCTATAATTCACCCCTCCACTTT. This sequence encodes CASSLGQGRSYNSPLHF.

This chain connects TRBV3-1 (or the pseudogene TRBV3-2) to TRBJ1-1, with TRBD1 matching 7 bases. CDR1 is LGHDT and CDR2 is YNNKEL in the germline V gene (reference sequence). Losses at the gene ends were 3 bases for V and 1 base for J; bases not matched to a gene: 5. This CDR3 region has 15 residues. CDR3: CASSQTGQTNTEAFF. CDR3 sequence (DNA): TGTGCCAGCAGCCAGACGGGACAGACGAACACTGAAGCTTTCTTT.

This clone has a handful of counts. The CDR3 protein is CATSDGVNSQPQHF. The CDR3 DNA is TGTGCCACCAGTGACGGAGTGAATAGCCAGCCCCAGCATTTT. V gene TRBV24-1 combines with J gene TRBJ1-5; D not certain. Between the trimmed V and J ends, which lost 4 bases and 7 bases, there was a span of 13 bases. The germline CDR1 and CDR2 sequences are KGHDR and SFDVKD. This CDR3 is 14 amino acids long.

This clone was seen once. CDR3 sequence (DNA): TGCAGCGTTGAGGTCCGGGGGGTGATCTACGAGCAGTACTTC. Amino acids: CSVEVRGVIYEQYF. This chain uses TRBV29-1 with TRBJ2-7; 7 positions match TRBD2. The CDR3 sequence is 14 residues long. V lost 3 bases and J lost 3; bases outside the gene matches: 8. Germline CDR1 reads SQVTM; CDR2 reads ANQGSEA.

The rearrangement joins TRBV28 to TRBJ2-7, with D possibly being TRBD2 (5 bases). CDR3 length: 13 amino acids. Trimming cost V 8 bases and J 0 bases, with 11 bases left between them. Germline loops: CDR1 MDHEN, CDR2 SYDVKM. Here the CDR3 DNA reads TGTGCCAGCGGAGGAGAGAACTCCTACGAGCAGTACTTC. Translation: CASGGENSYEQYF.

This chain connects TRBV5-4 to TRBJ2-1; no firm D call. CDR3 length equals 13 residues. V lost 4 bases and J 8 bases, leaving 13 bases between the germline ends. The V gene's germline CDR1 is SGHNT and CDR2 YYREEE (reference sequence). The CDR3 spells CASSPRELDEQFF. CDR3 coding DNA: TGTGCCAGCAGCCCCCGAGAGTTGGATGAGCAGTTCTTC.

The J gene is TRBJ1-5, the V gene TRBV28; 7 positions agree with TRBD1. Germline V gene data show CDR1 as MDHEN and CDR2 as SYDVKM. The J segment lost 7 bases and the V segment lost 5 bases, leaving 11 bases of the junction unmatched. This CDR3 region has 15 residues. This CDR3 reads CASSPRQGVGQPQHF. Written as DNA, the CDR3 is TGTGCCAGCAGTCCCCGACAGGGAGTAGGACAGCCCCAGCATTTT.

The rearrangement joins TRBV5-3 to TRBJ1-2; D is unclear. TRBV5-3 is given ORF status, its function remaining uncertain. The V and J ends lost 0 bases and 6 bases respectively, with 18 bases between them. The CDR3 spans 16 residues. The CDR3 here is CARSLDPPGGNDGYTF. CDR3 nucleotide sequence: TGTGCCAGAAGCTTGGACCCCCCAGGAGGGAACGATGGCTACACCTTC.

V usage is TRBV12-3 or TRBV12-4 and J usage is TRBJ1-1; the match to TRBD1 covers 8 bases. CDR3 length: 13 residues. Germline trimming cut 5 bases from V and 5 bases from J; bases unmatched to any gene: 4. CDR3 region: CASSPGGETEAFF. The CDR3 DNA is TGTGCCAGCAGTCCAGGGGGCGAGACTGAAGCTTTCTTT.

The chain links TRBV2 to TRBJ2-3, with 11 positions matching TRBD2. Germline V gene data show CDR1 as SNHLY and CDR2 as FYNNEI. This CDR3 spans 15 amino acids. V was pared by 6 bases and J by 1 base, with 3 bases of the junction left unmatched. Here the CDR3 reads CASRTLAGGTDTQYF. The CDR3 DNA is TGTGCCAGCAGGACACTAGCGGGGGGCACAGATACGCAGTATTTT.

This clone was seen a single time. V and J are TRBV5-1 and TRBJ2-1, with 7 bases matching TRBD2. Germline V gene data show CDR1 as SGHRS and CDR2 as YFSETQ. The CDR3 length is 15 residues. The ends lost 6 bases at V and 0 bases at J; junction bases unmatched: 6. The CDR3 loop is CASTPSGGSYNEQFF. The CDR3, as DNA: TGCGCCAGCACCCCTTCGGGAGGCTCCTACAATGAGCAGTTCTTC.

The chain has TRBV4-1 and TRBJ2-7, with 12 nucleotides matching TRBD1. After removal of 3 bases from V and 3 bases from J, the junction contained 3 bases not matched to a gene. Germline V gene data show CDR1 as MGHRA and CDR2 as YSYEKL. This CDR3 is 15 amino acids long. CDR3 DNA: TGCGCCAGCAGCCAGGGACAGGGGGCGATCTACGAGCAGTACTTC. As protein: CASSQGQGAIYEQYF.

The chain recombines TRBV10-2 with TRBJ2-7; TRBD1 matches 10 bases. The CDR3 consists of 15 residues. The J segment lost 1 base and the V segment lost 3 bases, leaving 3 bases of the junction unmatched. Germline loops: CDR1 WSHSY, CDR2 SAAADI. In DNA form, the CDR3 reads TGCGCCAGCAGTGATCCGGACAGGGGGTCCTACGAGCAGTACTTC. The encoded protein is CASSDPDRGSYEQYF.

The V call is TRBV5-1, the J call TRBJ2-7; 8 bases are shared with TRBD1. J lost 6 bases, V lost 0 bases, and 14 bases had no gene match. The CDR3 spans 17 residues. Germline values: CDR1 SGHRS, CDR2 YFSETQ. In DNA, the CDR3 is TGCGCCAGCAGCTTGGGGTCTATGGCCAGGGGGCTAGGCGAGCAGTACTTC. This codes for CASSLGSMARGLGEQYF.

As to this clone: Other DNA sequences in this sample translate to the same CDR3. CDR3: CASSLGQGAYEQYF. In DNA form, the CDR3 reads TGCGCCAGCAGCTTGGGACAGGGGGCCTACGAGCAGTACTTC. The chain combines TRBV5-1 with TRBJ2-7; the match to TRBD1 covers 9 bases. V shed 0 bases and J 2 bases; nucleotides not matched to a gene: 0. The V gene's germline CDR1 is SGHRS and CDR2 YFSETQ. CDR3 length: 14 amino acids.

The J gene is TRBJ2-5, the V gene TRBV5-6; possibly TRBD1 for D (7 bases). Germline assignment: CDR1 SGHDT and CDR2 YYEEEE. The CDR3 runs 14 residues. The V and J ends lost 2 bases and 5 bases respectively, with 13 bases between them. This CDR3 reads CASSFPGGLETQYF. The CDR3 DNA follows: TGTGCCAGCAGCTTCCCAGGGGGGTTGGAGACCCAGTACTTC. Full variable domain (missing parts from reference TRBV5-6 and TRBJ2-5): DAGVTQSPTHLIKTRGQQVTLRCSPKSGHDTVSWYQQALGQGPQFIFQYYEEEERQRGNFPDRFSGHQFPNYSSELNVNALLLGDSALYLCASSFPGGLETQYFGPGTRLLVL.

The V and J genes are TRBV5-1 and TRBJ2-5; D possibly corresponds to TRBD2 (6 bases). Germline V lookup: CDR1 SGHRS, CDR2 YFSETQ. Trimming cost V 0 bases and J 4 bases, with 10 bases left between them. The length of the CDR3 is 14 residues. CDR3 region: CASSLGQGGETQYF. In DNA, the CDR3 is TGCGCCAGCAGCTTGGGTCAGGGAGGAGAGACCCAGTACTTC.

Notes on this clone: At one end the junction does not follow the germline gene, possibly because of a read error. For the CDR3, the DNA is TGTGCCAGTAGTTTAGACGGCAGGACAGGAACTAATGAAAAACTGTTTTTT. It codes for CASSLDGRTGTNEKLFF. The chain has TRBV19 and TRBJ1-4, with 7 bases that match TRBD1. The CDR3 contains 17 residues. Germline-derived CDR1 and CDR2 are LNHDA and SQIVND (reference sequence).

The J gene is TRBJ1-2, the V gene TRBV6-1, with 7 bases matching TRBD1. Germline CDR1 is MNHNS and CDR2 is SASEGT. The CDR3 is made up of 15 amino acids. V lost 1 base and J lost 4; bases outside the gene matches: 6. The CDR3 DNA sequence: TGTGCCAGCAGTGAAGGCCGGACAGGCATCTATGGCTACACCTTC. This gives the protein CASSEGRTGIYGYTF.

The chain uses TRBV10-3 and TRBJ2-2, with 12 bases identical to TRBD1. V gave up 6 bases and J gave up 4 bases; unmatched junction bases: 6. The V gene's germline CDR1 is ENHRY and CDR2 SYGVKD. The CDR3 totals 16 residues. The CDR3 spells CAIRLGTGGPTGELFF. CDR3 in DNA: TGTGCCATCAGGTTAGGGACAGGGGGCCCCACCGGGGAGCTGTTTTTT.

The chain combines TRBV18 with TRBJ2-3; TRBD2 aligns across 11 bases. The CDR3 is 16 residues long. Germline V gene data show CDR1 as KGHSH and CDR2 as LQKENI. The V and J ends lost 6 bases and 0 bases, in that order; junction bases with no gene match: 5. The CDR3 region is CASSPGTSGSTDTQYF. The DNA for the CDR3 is TGTGCCAGCTCGCCCGGGACTAGCGGTAGCACAGATACGCAGTATTTT.

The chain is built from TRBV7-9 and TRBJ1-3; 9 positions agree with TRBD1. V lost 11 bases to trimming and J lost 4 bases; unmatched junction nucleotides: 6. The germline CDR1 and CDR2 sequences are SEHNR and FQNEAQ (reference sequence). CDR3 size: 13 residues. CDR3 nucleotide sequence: TGTGCCCGTGGGACAGGGTCCGGAAACACCATATATTTT. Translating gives CARGTGSGNTIYF.

The CDR3 DNA is TGTGCCAGCAACCTAGTGGGTCGAACTGGGGGCTACACCTTC. It encodes CASNLVGRTGGYTF. This chain connects TRBV27 to TRBJ1-2; D is unclear. With 7 bases removed from V and 8 bases from J, the gap between germline ends came to 20 bases. The germline gives CDR1 MNHEY, CDR2 SMNVEV (reference sequence). The CDR3 consists of 14 residues.

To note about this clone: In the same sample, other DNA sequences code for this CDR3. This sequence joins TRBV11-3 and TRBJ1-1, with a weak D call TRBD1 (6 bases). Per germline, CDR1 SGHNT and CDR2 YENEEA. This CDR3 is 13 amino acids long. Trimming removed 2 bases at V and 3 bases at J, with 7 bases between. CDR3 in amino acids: CASSLNRDTEAFF. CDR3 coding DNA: TGTGCCAGCAGCTTAAACAGGGACACTGAAGCTTTCTTT.

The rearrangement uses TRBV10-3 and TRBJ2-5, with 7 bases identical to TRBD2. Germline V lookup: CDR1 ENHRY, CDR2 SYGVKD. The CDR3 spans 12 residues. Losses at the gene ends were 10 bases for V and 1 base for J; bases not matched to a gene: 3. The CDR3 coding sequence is TGTGCCACGGGGGGTATCCAAGAGACCCAGTACTTC. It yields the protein CATGGIQETQYF.

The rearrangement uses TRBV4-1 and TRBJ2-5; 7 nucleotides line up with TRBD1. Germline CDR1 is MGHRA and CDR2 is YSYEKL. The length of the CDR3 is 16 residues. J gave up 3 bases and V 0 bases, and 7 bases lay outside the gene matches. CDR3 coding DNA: TGCGCCAGCAGCCAAGATGGAGCTACAGGGGAAGAGACCCAGTACTTC. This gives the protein CASSQDGATGEETQYF.

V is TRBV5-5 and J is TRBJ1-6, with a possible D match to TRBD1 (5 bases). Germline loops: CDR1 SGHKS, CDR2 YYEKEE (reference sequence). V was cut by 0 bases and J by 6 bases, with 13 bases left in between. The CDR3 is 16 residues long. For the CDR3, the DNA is TGTGCCAGCAGCTTGGGACCTTCCGGGGGTAATTCACCCCTCCACTTT. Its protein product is CASSLGPSGGNSPLHF.